These 7 T cell receptor beta chains originate from one sample sequenced in a study of glioma-infiltrating T cells after dendritic cell vaccination. Only in-frame clones appear in the TCRdb table, and some are missing; sequencing was by immunoSEQ multiplex PCR. The data hold roughly 51,000 clones, with roughly 85% observed a single time. This specimen consisted of blood, obtained before dendritic cell vaccination. The source is a human donor with glioblastoma.

The J gene is TRBJ1-5, the V gene TRBV27; TRBD1 is a possible D gene (6 bases). Germline V gene lookup returns CDR1 MNHEY and CDR2 SMNVEV (reference sequence). This CDR3 comprises 16 residues. Trimming took off 4 bases at V and 7 bases at J, with 20 bases between the two ends. CDR3 bases: TGTGCCAGCAGTTCCCAGCCCCGGGGGGCTGGGCAGCCCCAGCATTTT. Protein sequence: CASSSQPRGAGQPQHF.

The chain has TRBV11-3 and TRBJ2-2, with 8 bases fitting TRBD2. In germline, CDR1 is SGHNT, CDR2 YENEEA. The trim removed 1 base at V and 4 bases at J, leaving 5 bases unmatched. The CDR3 sequence is 16 residues long. The CDR3 nucleotides are TGTGCCAGCAGCTTAGGACGGGGGGGCACCACCGGGGAGCTGTTTTTT. This sequence encodes CASSLGRGGTTGELFF.

This clone has only a few counts. Here the CDR3 reads CASRTSGRGPDTQYF. The CDR3 region has the DNA TGTGCCAGCAGGACAAGCGGGAGGGGCCCAGATACGCAGTATTTT. The chain uses TRBV6-6 and TRBJ2-3, with 10 bases that match TRBD2. The CDR3 spans 15 residues. The trim removed 6 bases at V and 4 bases at J, leaving 7 bases unmatched. Germline CDR1 MNHNY, CDR2 SVGAGI (reference sequence).

This chain connects TRBV5-1 to TRBJ1-2, with 7 bases fitting TRBD1. The J segment lost 8 bases and the V segment lost 0 bases, leaving 4 bases of the junction unmatched. Looked up from germline, CDR1 is SGHRS and CDR2 is YFSETQ. This CDR3 region has 13 residues. The chain's CDR3 is CASSLEGARGYTF. The CDR3 bases are TGCGCCAGCAGCTTGGAGGGGGCGCGGGGCTACACCTTC.

This chain uses TRBV11-2 with TRBJ1-2; 7 bases match TRBD1. The germline gives CDR1 SGHAT, CDR2 FQNNGV. V lost 5 bases and J lost 5; bases outside the gene matches: 11. The CDR3 is made up of 15 amino acids. CDR3 sequence: CASSPWTGVPYGYTF. The CDR3 DNA follows: TGTGCCAGCAGCCCCTGGACAGGAGTTCCTTATGGCTACACCTTC.

The rearrangement links TRBV9 to TRBJ2-7, with 7 bases that match TRBD1. J lost 4 bases, V lost 5 bases, and 6 bases had no gene match. This CDR3 contains 13 residues. Germline V CDR1 and CDR2: SGDLS, YYNGEE. CDR3 in amino acids: CASRGQEEYEQYF. DNA of the CDR3: TGTGCCAGCAGAGGACAGGAAGAATACGAGCAGTACTTC.

J is TRBJ1-1 and V is TRBV11-2, with 11 bases aligning to TRBD1. The germline V gene has CDR1 SGHAT and CDR2 FQNNGV. V shed 1 base and J 1 base; nucleotides not matched to a gene: 11. The CDR3 is 19 residues long. CDR3 DNA sequence: TGTGCCAGCAGCTTAGGGACAGGGGGCGCGATTTGGGGGAACACTGAAGCTTTCTTT. It is translated as CASSLGTGGAIWGNTEAFF.